This T cell receptor (beta chain) was sequenced for a study of cytomegalovirus exposure and HLA in healthy donors (dated by TCRdb to between 2016 and 2019). About the investigation overall: According to an earlier analysis of 587 of the donors, roughly 180 million T cells yielded 95 million to 140 million unique TCR beta sequences and around 280 Gb of sequence data. Every repertoire in the discovery cohort had been generated on one and the same sequencing platform. In a later genetic analysis, genome-wide SNP genotypes for about 55% of the 666 donors were used, and that subset was treated as a discovery cohort. The study profiled the T cell repertoires of 666 subjects by immunosequencing and related them to cytomegalovirus serostatus. To study patterns of TCR occurrence, a later analysis re-analyzed previously published TCR beta repertoires from under 750 donors and added high-resolution HLA genotyping. The study aimed to test whether signatures of past pathogen exposure could be identified by cataloging public T cell receptors. HLA typing covered class I and class II loci at four-digit resolution. To decide whether each TCR beta V gene segment behaved as functional or pseudogenic, an earlier analysis of some 570 of the donors relied on high-throughput TCR beta sequencing. An early release covering roughly 640 HLA-typed donors comprised roughly 300 gigabases of sequencing data and approximately 80 million unique TCR sequences. The later analysis used no new phenotypic data to find candidate immune exposures, relying instead on TCR beta sequences and their occurrence across donors. Among the approximately 400 genotyped donors, about 83% belonged to the genetic ancestry cluster associated with self-reported Caucasian donors. Because of strong linkage in the cohort, a few DR-DQ haplotypes were treated as single units for association and clustering. Along with the roughly 670-subject first cohort, a separate validation cohort of about 110 different subjects was used. The number of donors typed differed by locus, with about 629-630 for A, B, C, DRB1 and DQB1, about 500 for DQA1, over 600 for DPA1, and under 490 for DPB1. To predict cytomegalovirus infection status, the study brought together high-throughput TCR immunosequencing, statistical association of individual TCRs with disease status, and machine learning. Among some 410 genotyped donors of the cohort, an average of approximately 240,000 unique TCR beta nucleotide sequences was sequenced per donor, of which about 19% were non-productive. Donor age, sex, ethnicity and CMV serostatus were compiled together with the repertoire data.

The paper's findings and limits, for the study overall: About 17 rarely observed V segments, including chromosome 9 orphons, were excluded from the earlier analysis of several hundred of the donors because counts were too low. In vitro tests confirmed that three of the cytomegalovirus-associated TCR beta chains recognize cytomegalovirus antigens. In a later analysis, HLA-associated TCR beta chains were found to be more clonally expanded and to have lower generation probabilities than equally common non-associated chains. Most CMV-associated TCR beta chains appeared to be HLA-restricted in a later analysis, and the HLA associations seemed to be driven largely by CMV exposure. Specific HLA alleles were associated with about 17,000 TCR beta sequences at a false discovery rate of 0.05 in a later analysis. A cluster of highly shared sequence variants was judged likely to represent a technical artifact of the sequencing pipeline. A later analysis found that TCR association rates varied across HLA loci, with DRB1 alleles showing the most associated TCRs and HLA-C alleles the fewest. Roughly uniform sequencing depth across donors was assumed in presence/absence analyses, although this assumption may not hold. In this cohort, only TCR beta chains were sequenced, and detectable features were limited by the absence of alpha or paired-chain data. Cytomegalovirus status was reported to be diagnosed by the classifier with high specificity and sensitivity in both the original and validation cohorts. An association between a missense DCLRE1C variant and V-gene and J-gene trimming of TCR beta chains was found in a later genetic analysis and replicated in an independent cohort. Assigning TCR associations to individual alleles was difficult when HLA alleles, especially DR and DQ, strongly co-occurred. Broadly in line with IMGT annotations, most TCR beta V segments showed up in productive rearrangements about 90% or about 30% of the time in an earlier analysis of approximately 600 of the donors. The study listed 150 to 200 TCR beta chains as associated with cytomegalovirus. Correlated functional status among segregating V segments might reflect linkage disequilibrium, but an unknown experimental factor could not be ruled out. Some IMGT-functional V segments, including TRBV6-2 and TRBV6-3, could not be distinguished by the 87-base-pair reads and were therefore excluded. Because HLA typing was missing for some donors at each locus, association tests included only the typed subset. It was suggested by the authors that the approach could potentially be generalized to other disease states and immunological phenotypes. In a later analysis, several top co-occurrence clusters were reported to appear linked to parvovirus B19, influenza, CMV and Epstein-Barr virus. While some public TCRs were present in many individuals, most TCR sequences turned up only very rarely across donors. A further reported finding was that TCR beta sequences accurately predicted the HLA-A and HLA-B alleles for most subjects in the first cohort. According to a later genetic analysis, donors in an Asian-associated ancestry cluster had fewer N-insertions in productive TCRs than the approximately 650-donor mean. The only immune exposure information available for the cohort was CMV serostatus.

The cohort consisted of 666 healthy bone marrow donors. At the time of sampling, all cohort members were nominally healthy, though unrecorded immune exposures were likely present. The donor tested CMV seropositive and was one of the 289 seropositive cohort members. Each donor provided a peripheral blood sample, and peripheral blood mononuclear cells were used for TCR beta sequencing. The Qiagen DNeasy Blood Extraction Kit was used to extract genomic DNA from the blood cell samples. The library was obtained by the immunoSEQ multiplex PCR assay. For the multiplex PCR, a mixture combining 60 forward primers for TCR Vbeta segments and 13 reverse primers for TCR Jbeta segments was used. The CDR3 region of rearranged TCR beta genes was amplified from genomic DNA by a multiplex PCR assay. Amplified TCR beta libraries were sequenced as 87-base-pair reads on the Illumina HiSeq System. Per the authors' processing: A later analysis tallied around 87 million unique TCR beta chains across the 666 repertoires, and approximately 11 million of those chains were shared by two or more donors. To remove PCR and sequencing errors, raw reads were error-corrected and collapsed into unique sequences using a nearest-neighbor algorithm that merged closely related sequences. To assign V, D and J gene segments, CDR3 sequences were aligned to IMGT reference sequences. For a sequence to be retained, a match of at least six nucleotides was required to both a V gene segment and a J gene segment. A rearrangement was called productive if the CDR3 had no stop codons and remained in frame with V and J, and every other rearrangement was called non-productive. Following IMGT convention, CDR3 was defined as the stretch from the second conserved V-encoded cysteine up to the conserved J-encoded phenylalanine. The earlier analysis of about 560 of the donors excluded any sequence lacking an unambiguous match to a single V gene segment. In an earlier analysis of several hundred of the donors, V segments were called functional above 56.7% productive rearrangements and were called segregating when the between-donor standard deviation exceeded 5%. A statistical classification framework was developed to diagnose cytomegalovirus status using the catalog of TCR beta chain sequences. In a later analysis, TCR nucleotide sequences were compared against IMGT/GENE-DB human TR gene sequences so that V and J genes could be assigned. Using the TCRdist pipeline, a later analysis assigned CDR3 sequences along with most-parsimonious VDJ recombination scenarios. In a later analysis, each TCR beta chain was defined by its CDR3 amino acid sequence together with its V-gene family, and reads without a unique V-gene family were excluded. As a way to deal with suspected cross-contamination and a sequencing artifact, a later analysis dropped approximately 590 nucleotide sequences that were highly shared and had low generation probability. For each public chain, a later analysis derived a clonal expansion index from normalized ranks of inferred template counts within each repertoire. In a later analysis, generation probabilities were computed with a VDJ recombination model fitted to out-of-frame rearrangements, and the resulting probabilities were checked against IGoR. A later analysis scored TCR-TCR, TCR-HLA and TCR-CMV co-occurrence with hypergeometric tests, applying a repertoire-size bias correction to TCR pairs. In a later analysis, false discovery rates were estimated by permuting HLA or CMV assignments 20 times. In a later analysis, co-occurring TCRs were grouped using DBSCAN, and TCRdist sequence similarity was added for clustering within HLA-allele-positive subsets. For co-occurrence clustering, repertoires with fewer than 30,000 or more than 120,000 public chains were excluded, along with five repertoires with anomalous nucleotide sharing. The table comes from immuneACCESS by way of TCRdb, which keeps in-frame sequences with V and J called. Part of the clones is missing from these tables; in studies checked, under half for an unresolved V gene and the rest for unknown reasons. That table gives V, J and clone size, and the DNA gave D and trimming. This sample is represented by tens of thousands of clones; around 75% of them were singletons. The ten top clones hold approximately 15% of the sample.

The germline V and J ends show losses of 5 bases and 2 bases respectively, and no gene match explains 8 bases of the junction. From cysteine to phenylalanine, the CDR3 is 15 amino acids long. Only the CDR3 portion is preserved as DNA: 45 bases, with reading frame beginning at the first base. From a lookup of the germline V gene, CDR1 and CDR2 are SGHVS and FQNEAQ. Remarks on this clone: This clone's antigen is unknown. Qualities for individual bases were not recorded, and no much larger clone is one base off.

The clonotype was recovered from a middle-aged woman in good health and CMV-seropositive. This chain joins TRBV7-8 to TRBJ2-7, and 8 bases in between align with TRBD1. Sequencing used PBMCs. This receptor carries the CDR3 CASSIGQGRTYEQYF. The DNA sequence reads TGTGCCAGCAGCATCGGACAGGGAAGAACCTACGAGCAGTACTTC.